This entry concerns a single T cell receptor (beta chain). This sample was taken from a study of long-term antiretroviral therapy in people with HIV. Trimming stripped 4 bases from V and 6 bases from J, with 13 bases between. Per the germline V gene, CDR1 is MNHEY and CDR2 is SMNVEV (reference sequence). The CDR3 runs to 13 residues. The run of the v3.0 immunoSEQ assay was at survey level. Profiling relied on immunoSEQ multiplex PCR, and the TCRdb table lists in-frame clones only, not all of them. The sample lists 40,000 to 60,000 clones, under 90% occurring once. Each specimen consisted of about 0.9-11 million cryopreserved PBMC prior to extraction of DNA.

The sample was unsorted PBMCs, taken 0.8 years after starting antiretroviral therapy. The sequence was collected from a woman aged 18 to 35 with HIV. This chain connects TRBV27 to TRBJ2-7, with D perhaps matching TRBD1 (5 bases). The CDR3 DNA reads as TGTGCCAGCAGTTACCCAGGGAATCGCGAGCAGTACTTC. This translates into CASSYPGNREQYF.